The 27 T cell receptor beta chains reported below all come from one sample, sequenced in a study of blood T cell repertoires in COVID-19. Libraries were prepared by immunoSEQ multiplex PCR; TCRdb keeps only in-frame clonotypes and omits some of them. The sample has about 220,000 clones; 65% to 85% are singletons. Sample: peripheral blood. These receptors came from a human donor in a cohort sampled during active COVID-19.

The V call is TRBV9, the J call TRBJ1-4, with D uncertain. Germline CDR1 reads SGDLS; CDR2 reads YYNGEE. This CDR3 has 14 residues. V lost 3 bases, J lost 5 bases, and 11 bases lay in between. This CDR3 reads CASSALPGNEKLFF. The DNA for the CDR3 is TGTGCCAGCAGCGCCCTTCCGGGGAATGAAAAACTGTTTTTT. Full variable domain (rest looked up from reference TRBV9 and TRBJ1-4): DSGVTQTPKHLITATGQRVTLRCSPRSGDLSVYWYQQSLDQGLQFLIQYYNGEERAKGNILERFSAQQFPDLHSELNLSSLELGDSALYFCASSALPGNEKLFFGSGTQLSVL.

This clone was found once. The CDR3 loop reads CASSLEGQAQTDTQYF. The CDR3 bases are TGCGCCAGCAGCTTGGAGGGACAGGCCCAGACGGATACGCAGTATTTT. The rearrangement links TRBV5-1 to TRBJ2-3; 8 positions match TRBD1. With V trimmed by 0 bases and J by 6 bases, 9 bases remained unmatched. The CDR3 spans 16 residues. CDR1 SGHRS and CDR2 YFSETQ come from the germline V gene.

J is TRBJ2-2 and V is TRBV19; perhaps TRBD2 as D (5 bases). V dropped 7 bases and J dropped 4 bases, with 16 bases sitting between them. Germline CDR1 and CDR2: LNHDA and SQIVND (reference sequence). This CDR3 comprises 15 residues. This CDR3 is CASIKATGVTGELFF. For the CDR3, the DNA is TGTGCCAGTATCAAAGCCACCGGGGTCACCGGGGAGCTGTTTTTT.

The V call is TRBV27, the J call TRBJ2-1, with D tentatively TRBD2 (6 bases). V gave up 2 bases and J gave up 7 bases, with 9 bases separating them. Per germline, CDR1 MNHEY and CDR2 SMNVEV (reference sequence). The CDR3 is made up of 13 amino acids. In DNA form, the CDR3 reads TGTGCCAGCAGTTTAGTCGCGGGGAATGAGCAGTTCTTC. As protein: CASSLVAGNEQFF.

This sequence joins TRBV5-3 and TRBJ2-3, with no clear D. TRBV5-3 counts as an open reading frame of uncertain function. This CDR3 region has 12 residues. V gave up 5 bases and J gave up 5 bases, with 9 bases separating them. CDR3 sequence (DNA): TGTGCCAGAAGGAAGAGAGGAGATACGCAGTATTTT. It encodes CARRKRGDTQYF.

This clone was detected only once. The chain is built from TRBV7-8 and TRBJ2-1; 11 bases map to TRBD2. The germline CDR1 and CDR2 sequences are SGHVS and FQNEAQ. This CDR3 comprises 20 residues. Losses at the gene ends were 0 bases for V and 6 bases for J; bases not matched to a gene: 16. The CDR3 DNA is TGTGCCAGCAGCTTAGCGGTCCCGACTAGCGGGGAGAGCACGACCAATGAGCAGTTCTTC. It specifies CASSLAVPTSGESTTNEQFF.

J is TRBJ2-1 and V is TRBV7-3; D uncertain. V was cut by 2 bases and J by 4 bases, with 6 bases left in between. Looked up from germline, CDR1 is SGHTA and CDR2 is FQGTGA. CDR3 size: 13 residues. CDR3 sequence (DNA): TGTGCCAGCAGCTTACCCCAATACAATGAGCAGTTCTTC. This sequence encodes CASSLPQYNEQFF.

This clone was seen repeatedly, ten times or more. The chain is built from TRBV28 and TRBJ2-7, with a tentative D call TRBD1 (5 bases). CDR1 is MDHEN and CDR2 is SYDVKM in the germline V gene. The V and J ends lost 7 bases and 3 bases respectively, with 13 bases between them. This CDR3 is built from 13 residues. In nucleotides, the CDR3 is TGTGCCAGCACCAGACAGAGAGACTACGAGCAGTACTTC. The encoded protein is CASTRQRDYEQYF.

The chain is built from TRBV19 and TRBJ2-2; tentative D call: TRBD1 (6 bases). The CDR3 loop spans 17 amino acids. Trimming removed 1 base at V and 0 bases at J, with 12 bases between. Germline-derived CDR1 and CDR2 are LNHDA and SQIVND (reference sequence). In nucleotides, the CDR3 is TGTGCCAGTAGTATAGTGGCAGGGGCCGCGAACACCGGGGAGCTGTTTTTT. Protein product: CASSIVAGAANTGELFF.

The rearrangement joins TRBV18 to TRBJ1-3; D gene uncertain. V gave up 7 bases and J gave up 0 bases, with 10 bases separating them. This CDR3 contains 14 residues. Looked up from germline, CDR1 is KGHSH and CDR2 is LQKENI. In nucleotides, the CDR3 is TGTGCCAGCTTAGACGGGGTCTCTGGAAACACCATATATTTT. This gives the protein CASLDGVSGNTIYF. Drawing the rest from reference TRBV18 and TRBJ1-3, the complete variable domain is NAGVMQNPRHLVRRRGQEARLRCSPMKGHSHVYWYRQLPEEGLKFMVYLQKENIIDESGMPKERFSAEFPKEGPSILRIQQVVRGDSAAYFCASLDGVSGNTIYFGEGSWLTVV.

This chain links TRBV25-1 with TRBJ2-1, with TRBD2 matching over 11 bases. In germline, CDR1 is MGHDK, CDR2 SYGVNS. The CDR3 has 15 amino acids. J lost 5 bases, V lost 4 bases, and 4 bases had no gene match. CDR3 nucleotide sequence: TGTGCCAGCAGTGGAATTAGCGGGGGGGACAATGAGCAGTTCTTC. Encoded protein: CASSGISGGDNEQFF. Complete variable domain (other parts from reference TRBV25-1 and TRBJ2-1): EADIYQTPRYLVIGTGKKITLECSQTMGHDKMYWYQQDPGMELHLIHYSYGVNSTEKGDLSSESTVSRIRTEHFPLTLESARPSHTSQYLCASSGISGGDNEQFFGPGTRLTVL.

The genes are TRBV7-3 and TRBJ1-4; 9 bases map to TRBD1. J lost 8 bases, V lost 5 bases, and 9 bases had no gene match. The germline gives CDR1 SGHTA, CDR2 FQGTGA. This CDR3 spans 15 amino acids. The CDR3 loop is CASSPSGTGNEKLFF. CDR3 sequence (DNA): TGTGCCAGCAGCCCCTCCGGGACAGGGAACGAAAAACTGTTTTTT.

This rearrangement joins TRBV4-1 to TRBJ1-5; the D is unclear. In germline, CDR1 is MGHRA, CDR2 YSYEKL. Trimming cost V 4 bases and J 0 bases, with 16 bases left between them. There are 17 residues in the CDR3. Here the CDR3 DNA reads TGCGCCAGCAGCCCCCAGAGGCAGCCCAATAGCAATCAGCCCCAGCATTTT. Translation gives CASSPQRQPNSNQPQHF.

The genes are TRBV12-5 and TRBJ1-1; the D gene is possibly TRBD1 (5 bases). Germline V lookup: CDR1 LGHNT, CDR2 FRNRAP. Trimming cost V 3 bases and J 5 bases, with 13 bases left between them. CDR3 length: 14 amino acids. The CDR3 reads CASGFGGERTEAFF. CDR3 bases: TGTGCTAGTGGTTTCGGGGGTGAACGGACTGAAGCTTTCTTT.

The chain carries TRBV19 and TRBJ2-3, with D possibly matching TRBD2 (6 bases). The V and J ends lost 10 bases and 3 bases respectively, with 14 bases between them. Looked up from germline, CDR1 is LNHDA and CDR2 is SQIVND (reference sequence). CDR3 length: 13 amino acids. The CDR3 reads CATRVAETDTQYF. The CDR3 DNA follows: TGTGCCACAAGGGTAGCGGAAACAGATACGCAGTATTTT.

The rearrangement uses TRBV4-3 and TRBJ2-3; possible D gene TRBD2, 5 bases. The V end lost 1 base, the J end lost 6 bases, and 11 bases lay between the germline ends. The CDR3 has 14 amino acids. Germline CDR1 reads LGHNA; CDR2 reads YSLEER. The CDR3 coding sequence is TGCGCCAGCAGCCAAGTACTCGGGGTCGATACGCAGTATTTT. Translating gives CASSQVLGVDTQYF.

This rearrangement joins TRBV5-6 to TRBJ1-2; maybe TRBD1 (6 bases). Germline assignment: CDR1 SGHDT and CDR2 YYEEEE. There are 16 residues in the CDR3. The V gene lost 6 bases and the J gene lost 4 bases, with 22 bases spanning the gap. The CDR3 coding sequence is TGTGCCAGCAACAATCGAGGATCCACCAGGGGCTATGGCTACACCTTC. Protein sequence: CASNNRGSTRGYGYTF.

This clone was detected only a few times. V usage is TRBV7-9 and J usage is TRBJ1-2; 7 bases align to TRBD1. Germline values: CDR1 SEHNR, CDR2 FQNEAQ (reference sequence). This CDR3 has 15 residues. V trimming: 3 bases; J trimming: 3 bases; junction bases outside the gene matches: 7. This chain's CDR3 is CASSFERQGDYGYTF. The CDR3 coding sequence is TGTGCCAGCAGCTTCGAAAGACAGGGAGACTATGGCTACACCTTC.

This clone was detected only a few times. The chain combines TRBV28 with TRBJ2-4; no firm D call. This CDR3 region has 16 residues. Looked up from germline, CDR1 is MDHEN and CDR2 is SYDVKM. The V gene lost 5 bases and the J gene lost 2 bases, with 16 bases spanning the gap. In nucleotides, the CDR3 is TGTGCCAGCAGTCCTGGAGTTATGAGGACCAAAAACATTCAGTACTTC. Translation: CASSPGVMRTKNIQYF.

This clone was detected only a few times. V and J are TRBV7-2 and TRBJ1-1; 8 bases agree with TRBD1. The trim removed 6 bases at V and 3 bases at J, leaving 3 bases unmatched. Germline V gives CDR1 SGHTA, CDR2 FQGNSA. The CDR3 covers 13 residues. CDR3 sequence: CASRWGQDTEAFF. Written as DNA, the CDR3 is TGTGCCAGCAGGTGGGGACAGGACACTGAAGCTTTCTTT.

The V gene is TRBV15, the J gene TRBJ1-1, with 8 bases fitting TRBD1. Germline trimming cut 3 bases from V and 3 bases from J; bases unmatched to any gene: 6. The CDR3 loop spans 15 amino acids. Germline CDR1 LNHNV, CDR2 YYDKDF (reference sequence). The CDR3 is CATSSGQGSDTEAFF. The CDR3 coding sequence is TGTGCCACCAGCAGTGGACAGGGTTCGGACACTGAAGCTTTCTTT.

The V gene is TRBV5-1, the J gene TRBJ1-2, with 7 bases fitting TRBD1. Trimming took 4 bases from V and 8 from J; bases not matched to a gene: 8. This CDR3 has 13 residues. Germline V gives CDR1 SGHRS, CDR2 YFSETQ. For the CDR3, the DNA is TGCGCCAGCAGCCCGGGCGCAGGGGGAGGCTACACCTTC. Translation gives CASSPGAGGGYTF. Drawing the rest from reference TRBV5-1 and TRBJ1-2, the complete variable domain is KAGVTQTPRYLIKTRGQQVTLSCSPISGHRSVSWYQQTPGQGLQFLFEYFSETQRNKGNFPGRFSGRQFSNSRSEMNVSTLELGDSALYLCASSPGAGGGYTFGSGTRLTVV.

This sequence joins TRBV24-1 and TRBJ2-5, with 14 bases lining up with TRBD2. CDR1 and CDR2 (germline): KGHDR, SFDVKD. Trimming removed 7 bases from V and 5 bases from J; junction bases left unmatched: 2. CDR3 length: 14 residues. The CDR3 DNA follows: TGTGCCACCAGCCGGACTAGCGGGAGGGAGACCCAGTACTTC. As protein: CATSRTSGRETQYF.

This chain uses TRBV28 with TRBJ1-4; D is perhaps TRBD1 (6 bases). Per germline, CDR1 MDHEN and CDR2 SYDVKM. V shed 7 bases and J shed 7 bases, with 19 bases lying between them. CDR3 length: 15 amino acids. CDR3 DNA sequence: TGTGCCAGCATGGGGGGGGGCCCCTCTGGTGAAAAACTGTTTTTT. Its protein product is CASMGGGPSGEKLFF.

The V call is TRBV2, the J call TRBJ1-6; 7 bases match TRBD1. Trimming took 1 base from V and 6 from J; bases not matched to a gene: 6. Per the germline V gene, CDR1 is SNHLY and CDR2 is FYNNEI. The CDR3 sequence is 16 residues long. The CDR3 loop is CASSEGGQSLNSPLHF. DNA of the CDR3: TGTGCCAGCAGTGAAGGGGGACAGTCTCTTAATTCACCCCTCCACTTT.

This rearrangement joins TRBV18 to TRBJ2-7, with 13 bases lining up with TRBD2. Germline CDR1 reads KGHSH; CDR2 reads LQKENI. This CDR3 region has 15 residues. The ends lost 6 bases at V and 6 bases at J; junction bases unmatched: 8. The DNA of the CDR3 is TGTGCCAGCTCTCGTCGGACTAGCGGGAGTTCCGAGCAGTACTTC. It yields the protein CASSRRTSGSSEQYF.

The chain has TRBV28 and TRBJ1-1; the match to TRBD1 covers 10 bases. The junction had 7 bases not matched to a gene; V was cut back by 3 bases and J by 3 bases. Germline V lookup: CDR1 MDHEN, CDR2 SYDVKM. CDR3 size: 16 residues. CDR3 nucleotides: TGTGCCAGCAGTTTTTCGGGTGGACAGGGGGACACTGAAGCTTTCTTT. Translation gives CASSFSGGQGDTEAFF.